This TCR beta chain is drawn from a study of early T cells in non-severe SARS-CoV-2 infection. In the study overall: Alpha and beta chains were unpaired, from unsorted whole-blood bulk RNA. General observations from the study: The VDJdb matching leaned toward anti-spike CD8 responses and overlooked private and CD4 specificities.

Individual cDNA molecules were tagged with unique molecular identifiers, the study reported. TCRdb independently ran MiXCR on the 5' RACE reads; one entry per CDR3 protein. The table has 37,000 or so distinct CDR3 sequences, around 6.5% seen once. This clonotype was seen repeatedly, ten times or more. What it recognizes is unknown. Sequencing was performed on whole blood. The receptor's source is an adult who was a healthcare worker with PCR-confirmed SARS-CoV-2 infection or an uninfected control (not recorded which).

CDR3 sequence: CASKLLAGVSTDTQYF. The DNA of the CDR3 is TGTGCCAGCAAGCTACTAGCGGGAGTGAGCACAGATACGCAGTATTTT. The chain uses TRBV28 and TRBJ2-3; TRBD2 matches at 11 bases. The CDR3 has 16 residues. Germline values: CDR1 MDHEN, CDR2 SYDVKM. After removal of 7 bases from V and 0 bases from J, the junction contained 6 bases not matched to a gene.